The clone carrying this T cell receptor beta chain was seen a handful of times. The record originates from a study of response to subunit inactivated influenza vaccine. Each CDR3 protein is one row after TCRdb ran MiXCR on the RT-PCR reads. The data show about 240,000 distinct CDR3 sequences, with more than 9% seen just once and 7.8% held by the top ten. This CDR3 is built from 13 residues. V was cut by 2 bases and J by 6 bases, with 9 bases left in between. Per the germline V gene, CDR1 is SGHRS and CDR2 is YFSETQ. V is TRBV5-1 and J is TRBJ2-1; no definite D call. The input for sequencing was non-naive T cells sorted from PBMCs, taken 14 to 15 days before vaccination. The source is a man in his fifties who received an inactivated influenza vaccine. The CDR3 DNA reads as TGCGCCAGCAGCTTATCGGATCTCAATGAGCAGTTCTTC. Its translation: CASSLSDLNEQFF.